This T cell receptor (beta chain) is from a study of T cells in Graves' hyperthyroidism and ophthalmopathy. Amplification of TCR beta CDR3 regions used RNA as the template. Using the HTBI primer set, a first-round RT-PCR was run on the TCR CDR3. TCRdb analysed the multiplex PCR reads with MiXCR anew, one entry per CDR3 protein. The sample comprises roughly 570,000 distinct CDR3 sequences, approximately 14% of which are singletons, and approximately 7.4% rests with the top ten. Broader study findings: The model forecast ophthalmopathy, anticipating it by a median 6.5 months before onset. Stable hyperthyroidism was told apart from ophthalmopathy by a model built on 13 V-J features.

At least ten counts were recorded for this clonotype. Its specificity is not known. Stable Graves' hyperthyroidism meant no ophthalmopathy progression within 18 months. The PBMCs studied were ones that came from about 9.9 ml fresh peripheral blood. Germline CDR1 SGHTA, CDR2 FQGNSA. The CDR3 has 15 residues. Deletions cut 0 bases from V and 10 bases from J, with 15 bases between. The chain joins TRBV7-2 to TRBJ1-4; perhaps TRBD1 as D (5 bases). The TCR sequence derives from a woman aged 30 to 39 with Graves' hyperthyroidism. The sequencing input was blood. The CDR3: CASSLARGSAGKLFF. The CDR3 DNA reads TGTGCCAGCAGCTTAGCTCGGGGCTCCGCTGGAAAACTGTTTTTT.